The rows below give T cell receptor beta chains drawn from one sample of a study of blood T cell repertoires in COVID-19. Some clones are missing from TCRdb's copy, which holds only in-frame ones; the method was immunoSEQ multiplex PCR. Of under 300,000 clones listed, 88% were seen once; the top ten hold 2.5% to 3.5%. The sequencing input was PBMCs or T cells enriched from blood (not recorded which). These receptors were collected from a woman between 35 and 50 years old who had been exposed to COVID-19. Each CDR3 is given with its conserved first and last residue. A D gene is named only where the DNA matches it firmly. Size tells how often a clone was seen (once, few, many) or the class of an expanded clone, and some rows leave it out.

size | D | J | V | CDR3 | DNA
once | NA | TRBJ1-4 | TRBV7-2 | CASSPRAGQNNEKLFF | TGTGCCAGCAGCCCCCGGGCAGGGCAAAATAATGAAAAACTGTTTTTT
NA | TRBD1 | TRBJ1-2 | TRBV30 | CASNLWDSSNYGYTF | TGTGCCTCGAACCTTTGGGACAGTTCTAACTATGGCTACACCTTC
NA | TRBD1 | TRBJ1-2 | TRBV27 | CASSLITGAGYGYTF | TGTGCCAGCAGTTTAATCACAGGGGCTGGGTATGGCTACACCTTC
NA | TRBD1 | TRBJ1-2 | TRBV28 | CASRDRAGYTF | TGTGCCAGCAGGGACAGGGCTGGCTACACCTTC
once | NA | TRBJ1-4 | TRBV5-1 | CASSPWGGRESEKLFF | TGTGCCAGCAGCCCGTGGGGGGGCAGGGAGAGTGAAAAACTGTTTTTT
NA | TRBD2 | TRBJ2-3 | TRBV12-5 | CASGNQKTSGRADTQYF | TGTGCTAGTGGTAATCAAAAGACTAGCGGGAGGGCAGATACGCAGTATTTT
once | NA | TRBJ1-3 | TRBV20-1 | CSAKLSNTIYF | TGCAGTGCTAAACTGAGTAACACCATATATTTT
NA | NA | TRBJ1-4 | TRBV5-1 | CASRRGGAFEKLFF | TGCGCCAGCCGCCGGGGGGGCGCTTTTGAAAAACTGTTTTTT
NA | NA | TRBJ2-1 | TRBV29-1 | CSVEAPRLNEQFF | TGCAGCGTTGAAGCCCCCCGGTTAAATGAGCAGTTCTTC
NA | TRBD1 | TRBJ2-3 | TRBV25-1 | CASSVDRAGDTQYF | TGTGCCAGCAGTGTTGACAGGGCTGGAGATACGCAGTATTTT
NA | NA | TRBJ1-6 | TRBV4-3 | CASSQEAGTPLHF | TGCGCCAGCAGCCAAGAAGCGGGTACACCCCTCCACTTT
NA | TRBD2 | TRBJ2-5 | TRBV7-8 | CASSPRLAGEDQETQYF | TGTGCCAGCAGCCCTCGTCTAGCGGGGGAGGACCAAGAGACCCAGTACTTC
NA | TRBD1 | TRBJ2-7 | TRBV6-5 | CASTSRQGAYEQYF | TGTGCCAGCACCTCTCGGCAGGGGGCCTACGAGCAGTACTTC
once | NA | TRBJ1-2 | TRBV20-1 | CSASTESGDGYTF | TGCAGTGCTAGTACGGAAAGTGGAGATGGCTACACCTTC
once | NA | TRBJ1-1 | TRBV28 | CASSLGVTEAFF | TGTGCCAGCAGCCTCGGAGTAACTGAAGCTTTCTTT
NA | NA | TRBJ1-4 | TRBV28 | CASSLPLHPSEGDNEKLFF | TGTGCCAGCAGTTTACCCCTACACCCCTCAGAGGGAGATAATGAAAAACTGTTTTTT
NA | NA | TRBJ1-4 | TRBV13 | CASSLRGRTNEKLFF | TGTGCCAGCAGCTTAAGAGGTCGAACTAATGAAAAACTGTTTTTT
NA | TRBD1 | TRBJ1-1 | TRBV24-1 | CATSEQGGTEAFF | TGTGCCACCAGTGAACAGGGGGGCACTGAAGCTTTCTTT
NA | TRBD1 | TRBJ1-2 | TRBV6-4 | CASSERSGQGARGYTF | TGTGCCAGCAGTGAAAGGTCCGGACAGGGGGCGAGGGGCTACACCTTC
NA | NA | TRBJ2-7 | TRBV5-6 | CASSLLRGIYYEQYF | TGTGCCAGCAGCCTGTTAAGGGGAATCTACTACGAGCAGTACTTC
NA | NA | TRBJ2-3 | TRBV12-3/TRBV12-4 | CASSLPGLYTQYF | TGTGCCAGCAGTTTACCGGGATTATATACGCAGTATTTT
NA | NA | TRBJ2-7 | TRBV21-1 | CASSKDPGTEHDKQYF | TGTGCCAGCAGCAAAGACCCCGGGACAGAGCACGATAAGCAGTACTTC
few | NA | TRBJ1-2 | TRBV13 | CASSVQDHYGYTF | TGTGCCAGCAGCGTACAGGACCATTATGGCTACACCTTC
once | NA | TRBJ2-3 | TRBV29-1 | CSVKHITTDTQYF | TGCAGCGTGAAACACATAACCACAGATACGCAGTATTTT
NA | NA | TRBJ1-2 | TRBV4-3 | CASSQECKSHVRYGYTF | TGCGCCAGCAGCCAAGAATGTAAGAGTCACGTCCGCTATGGCTACACCTTC
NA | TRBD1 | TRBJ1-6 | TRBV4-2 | CASSQLRQGEPYNSPLHF | TGTGCCAGCAGCCAACTTCGACAGGGCGAACCCTATAATTCACCCCTCCACTTT
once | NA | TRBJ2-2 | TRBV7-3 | CASSFQGLTGELFF | TGTGCCAGCAGCTTCCAGGGGCTCACCGGGGAGCTGTTTTTT
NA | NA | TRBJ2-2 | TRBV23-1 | CASSLILTGPGGELFF | TGCGCCAGCAGTCTAATCCTAACAGGACCGGGCGGGGAGCTGTTTTTT
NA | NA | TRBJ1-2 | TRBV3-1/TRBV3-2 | CASSPGSGGIDGYTF | TGTGCCAGCAGCCCGGGGTCTGGGGGCATTGATGGCTACACCTTC
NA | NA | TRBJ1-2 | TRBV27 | CASSSMGGWGYTF | TGTGCCAGCAGTTCTATGGGGGGGTGGGGCTACACCTTC
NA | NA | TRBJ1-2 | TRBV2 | CASTQVSGGYTF | TGTGCCAGCACCCAGGTATCAGGAGGCTACACCTTC
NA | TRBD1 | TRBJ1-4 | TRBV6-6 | CASSTGQGAKLFF | TGTGCCAGCAGTACGGGACAGGGGGCAAAACTGTTTTTT